The 23 T cell receptor beta chains presented below share a single source sample, sequenced in a study of T cells in Graves' hyperthyroidism and ophthalmopathy. Using RNA transcripts as the source, TCR beta CDR3 regions were amplified. The study used the HTBI primer set for a first-round RT-PCR of the TCR CDR3. Using its own MiXCR run on the multiplex PCR reads, TCRdb lists one record per CDR3 protein. The sample records 660,000 or so distinct CDR3 sequences, less than 25% being singletons. The sequenced sample was blood. Source of these receptors: a man aged 25-45 years with Graves' ophthalmopathy.

This clonotype was observed a handful of times. The CDR3 sequence: CASSYKGRGGNEQFF. CDR3 bases: TGTGCCAGCAGTTACAAGGGACGTGGTGGCAATGAGCAGTTCTTC. The chain links TRBV6-5 to TRBJ2-1, with D perhaps being TRBD1 or TRBD2 (5 bases each). The V and J ends lost 2 bases and 6 bases respectively, with 14 bases between them. Germline CDR1 is MNHEY and CDR2 is SVGAGI. The CDR3 spans 15 residues.

The rearrangement links TRBV6-2 or TRBV6-3 to TRBJ2-6; 12 bases are shared with TRBD2. V shed 7 bases and J 0 bases; nucleotides not matched to a gene: 4. The CDR3 is made up of 17 amino acids. Per the germline V gene, CDR1 is MNHEY and CDR2 is SVGEGT. DNA of the CDR3: TGTGCCAGCAACGGACTAGCGGGACACTCTGGGGCCAACGTCCTGACTTTC. This gives the protein CASNGLAGHSGANVLTF.

This clonotype has a handful of counts. The J gene is TRBJ2-2, the V gene TRBV27; the match to TRBD1 covers 9 bases. The CDR3 runs 14 residues. J gave up 6 bases and V 6 bases, and 5 bases lay outside the gene matches. CDR1 is MNHEY and CDR2 is SMNVEV in the germline V gene (reference sequence). The CDR3 DNA sequence: TGTGCCAGCAGGGGGACAGGGAGAGCCGGGGAGCTGTTTTTT. Its protein is CASRGTGRAGELFF.

This clonotype was detected only a few times. This sequence joins TRBV5-5 and TRBJ2-1; TRBD1 matches 8 bases. Germline-derived CDR1 and CDR2 are SGHKS and YYEKEE (reference sequence). The junction had 7 bases not matched to a gene; V was cut back by 5 bases and J by 6 bases. CDR3 length equals 14 residues. The CDR3, as DNA: TGTGCCAGCAGTATAACAGGGGGTGGCAATGAGCAGTTCTTC. Protein product: CASSITGGGNEQFF.

This clonotype was counted between two and nine times. This chain joins TRBV28 and TRBJ2-2; D perhaps matches TRBD1 (7 bases). Germline CDR1 and CDR2: MDHEN and SYDVKM. CDR3 length: 13 residues. V lost 6 bases and J 6 bases, leaving 11 bases between the germline ends. The CDR3: CASRTGEAGELFF. The CDR3 DNA reads TGTGCCAGCAGAACAGGGGAGGCCGGGGAGCTGTTTTTT.

J is TRBJ2-1 and V is TRBV28; tentative D call: TRBD1 (5 bases). Germline V gene lookup returns CDR1 MDHEN and CDR2 SYDVKM. The CDR3 runs to 11 residues. V lost 5 bases and J 15 bases, leaving 14 bases between the germline ends. In nucleotides, the CDR3 is TGTGCCAGCAGTCCGGCGACAGACCGGTTCTTC. Translation: CASSPATDRFF.

V and J are TRBV12-5 and TRBJ2-1; 11 nucleotides match TRBD1. There are 21 residues in the CDR3. The V gene end was trimmed by 1 base and the J gene end by 3 bases; junction bases not matched to a gene: 17. From germline, CDR1 is LGHNT and CDR2 FRNRAP. The CDR3 DNA is TGTGCTAGTGGTTTGGCAAACAAACACTCTACCGGGACAGGGGGCTACAATGAGCAGTTCTTC. Its protein is CASGLANKHSTGTGGYNEQFF.

The rearrangement links TRBV7-2 to TRBJ2-5; a possible D gene is TRBD1 (5 bases). Germline V gene data show CDR1 as SGHTA and CDR2 as FQGNSA. V lost 5 bases and J lost 1, with 14 bases in between. This CDR3 has 15 residues. Here the CDR3 DNA reads TGTGCCAGCAGCCCCAGATCGACAGCCCAAGAGACCCAGTACTTC. Translation gives CASSPRSTAQETQYF.

The chain recombines TRBV7-3 with TRBJ2-1; 12 nucleotides agree with TRBD1. Germline loops: CDR1 SGHTA, CDR2 FQGTGA. The CDR3 loop spans 19 amino acids. After removal of 5 bases from V and 0 bases from J, the junction contained 11 bases not matched to a gene. CDR3 in DNA: TGTGCCAGCAGCCTTGGGACAGGGGGCATAGGCGGCTCCTACAATGAGCAGTTCTTC. Protein: CASSLGTGGIGGSYNEQFF.

The chain uses TRBV5-5 and TRBJ2-2; 10 bases fit TRBD1. The CDR3 consists of 14 residues. Germline CDR1 is SGHKS and CDR2 is YYEKEE (reference sequence). Trimming took 4 bases from V and 6 from J; bases not matched to a gene: 3. CDR3 in DNA: TGTGCCAGCAGCCGGACAGGGGGTTCCGGGGAGCTGTTTTTT. Translation: CASSRTGGSGELFF. The full variable domain, completed using reference TRBV5-5 and TRBJ2-2, is DAGVTQSPTHLIKTRGQQVTLRCSPISGHKSVSWYQQVLGQGPQFIFQYYEKEERGRGNFPDRFSARQFPNYSSELNVNALLLGDSALYLCASSRTGGSGELFFGEGSRLTVL.

The table lists this clonotype with a few counts. The gene calls are TRBV20-1 and TRBJ2-1; 10 bases align to TRBD2. With V trimmed by 2 bases and J by 8 bases, 12 bases remained unmatched. The CDR3 is 16 amino acids. Germline loops: CDR1 DFQATT, CDR2 SNEGSKA (reference sequence). The CDR3 loop reads CSARISGTSVWDEQFF. The CDR3 bases are TGCAGTGCTAGAATAAGCGGGACTAGCGTCTGGGATGAGCAGTTCTTC.

A few counts support this clonotype. The chain uses TRBV7-8 and TRBJ1-1; the match to TRBD1 covers 8 bases. V lost 5 bases, J lost 3 bases, and 8 bases stayed unmatched. This CDR3 is 15 amino acids long. Germline values: CDR1 SGHVS, CDR2 FQNEAQ. CDR3 sequence reads: CASSPGTGVDTEAFF. The DNA of the CDR3 is TGTGCCAGCAGCCCCGGGACAGGAGTTGACACTGAAGCTTTCTTT.

V usage is TRBV6-9 and J usage is TRBJ2-1, with 8 bases lining up with TRBD1. CDR3 length equals 16 residues. The germline V gene encodes CDR1 MNHGY and CDR2 SVAAGI. V was pared by 4 bases and J by 2 bases, with 7 bases of the junction left unmatched. The chain's CDR3 is CASSFKPGQAYNEQFF. The CDR3 DNA reads TGTGCCAGCAGTTTTAAACCGGGACAGGCCTACAATGAGCAGTTCTTC.

This clonotype appeared a few times. J is TRBJ1-5 and V is TRBV27, with unresolved D. The V and J ends lost 1 base and 5 bases respectively, with 6 bases between them. This CDR3 spans 13 amino acids. The germline gives CDR1 MNHEY, CDR2 SMNVEV (reference sequence). This CDR3 reads CASSLYLDQPQHF. Written as DNA, the CDR3 is TGTGCCAGCAGTTTATACTTGGATCAGCCCCAGCATTTT.

The V gene is TRBV4-1, the J gene TRBJ1-2, with no clear D. This CDR3 comprises 14 residues. The germline V and J ends were trimmed by 0 bases and 8 bases, with 13 bases remaining between them. Germline V gene lookup returns CDR1 MGHRA and CDR2 YSYEKL. The chain's CDR3 is CASSQEPGLSGYTF. CDR3 nucleotide sequence: TGCGCCAGCAGCCAAGAACCGGGCCTTTCCGGCTACACCTTC.

V is TRBV20-1 and J is TRBJ2-1; either TRBD1 or TRBD2 may supply D (5 bases each). This CDR3 region has 16 residues. CDR1 is DFQATT and CDR2 is SNEGSKA in the germline V gene (reference sequence). The V end was cut by 5 bases, the J end by 2 bases, with 19 bases between. The DNA of the CDR3 is TGCAGTGCTTTGACCCGGGACGCTAACGCCTACAATGAGCAGTTCTTC. The encoded protein is CSALTRDANAYNEQFF.

This clonotype was seen repeatedly, ten times or more. This chain connects TRBV6-1 to TRBJ1-1, with D tentatively TRBD1 (5 bases). The germline V gene has CDR1 MNHNS and CDR2 SASEGT. Between the trimmed V and J ends, which lost 5 bases and 5 bases, there was a span of 12 bases. This CDR3 has 13 residues. CDR3 amino acids: CASSSPGETEAFF. DNA for the CDR3: TGTGCCAGCAGTTCCCCGGGGGAGACTGAAGCTTTCTTT.

In this sample, this clonotype turned up many times. V gene TRBV5-1 combines with J gene TRBJ2-7, with D maybe TRBD1 (6 bases). V gave up 3 bases and J gave up 2 bases, with 9 bases separating them. In germline, CDR1 is SGHRS, CDR2 YFSETQ. CDR3 size: 13 residues. CDR3 bases: TGCGCCAGCAGCTCCCGGGACACCTACGAGCAGTACTTC. Its translation: CASSSRDTYEQYF. The full variable domain, in which reference TRBV5-1 and TRBJ2-7 provide the parts outside the CDR3, is KAGVTQTPRYLIKTRGQQVTLSCSPISGHRSVSWYQQTPGQGLQFLFEYFSETQRNKGNFPGRFSGRQFSNSRSEMNVSTLELGDSALYLCASSSRDTYEQYFGPGTRLTVT.

V is TRBV4-1 and J is TRBJ2-7; D call uncertain. The V gene lost 2 bases and the J gene lost 3 bases, with 14 bases spanning the gap. Germline CDR1 and CDR2: MGHRA and YSYEKL. The CDR3 is 15 amino acids. As DNA, the CDR3 is TGCGCCAGCAGCCAAATGTGGGGTGGGGACTACGAGCAGTACTTC. It translates to CASSQMWGGDYEQYF.

This clonotype was detected a few times. The chain is built from TRBV28 and TRBJ2-3, with a weak D call TRBD1 (5 bases). Trimming removed 6 bases at V and 5 bases at J, with 18 bases between. CDR1 MDHEN and CDR2 SYDVKM come from the germline V gene. The CDR3 loop spans 15 amino acids. This chain's CDR3 is CASRSSGADQDTQYF. CDR3 DNA sequence: TGTGCCAGCAGGTCCAGTGGGGCGGATCAAGATACGCAGTATTTT.

The chain has TRBV10-1 and TRBJ2-7; D unresolved. There are 14 residues in the CDR3. The germline V and J ends were trimmed by 4 bases and 4 bases, with 14 bases remaining between them. Germline lookup yields CDR1 WNHNN and CDR2 SYGVQD (reference sequence). The CDR3 region is CASSVKRMSYEQYF. The CDR3 DNA follows: TGCGCCAGCAGTGTGAAACGGATGAGTTACGAGCAGTACTTC.

This clonotype has a handful of counts. The chain has TRBV6-1 and TRBJ2-2; 7 bases agree with TRBD1. V dropped 7 bases and J dropped 7; count of bases not matched to a gene: 15. CDR1 and CDR2 (germline): MNHNS, SASEGT. The CDR3 spans 16 residues. The DNA for the CDR3 is TGTGCCAGCACCAACCTACGACAGGGATCGGGCGGGGAGCTGTTTTTT. It yields the protein CASTNLRQGSGGELFF.

This clonotype has only a few counts. The gene calls are TRBV4-2 and TRBJ2-2; D uncertain. The CDR3 loop spans 15 amino acids. V was trimmed by 0 bases and J by 4 bases, leaving 9 bases between them. Germline V lookup: CDR1 LGHNA, CDR2 YNFKEQ. CDR3 bases: TGTGCCAGCAGCCAAGAAAAATTCTCCACCGGGGAGCTGTTTTTT. Its translation: CASSQEKFSTGELFF.